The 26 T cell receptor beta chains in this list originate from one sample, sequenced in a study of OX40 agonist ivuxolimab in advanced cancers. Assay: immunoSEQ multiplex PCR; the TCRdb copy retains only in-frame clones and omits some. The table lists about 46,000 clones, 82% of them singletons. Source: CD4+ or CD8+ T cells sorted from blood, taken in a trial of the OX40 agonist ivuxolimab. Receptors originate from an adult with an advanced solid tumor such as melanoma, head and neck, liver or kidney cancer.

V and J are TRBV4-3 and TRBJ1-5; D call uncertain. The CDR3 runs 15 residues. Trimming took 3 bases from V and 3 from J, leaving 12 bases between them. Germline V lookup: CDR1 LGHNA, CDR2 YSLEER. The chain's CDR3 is CASSQGGPVNQPQHF. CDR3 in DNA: TGCGCCAGCAGCCAGGGCGGCCCAGTCAATCAGCCCCAGCATTTT.

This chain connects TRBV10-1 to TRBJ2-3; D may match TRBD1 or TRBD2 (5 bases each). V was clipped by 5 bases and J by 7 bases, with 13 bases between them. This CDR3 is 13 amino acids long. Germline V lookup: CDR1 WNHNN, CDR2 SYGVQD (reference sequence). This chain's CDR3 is CASSRDLTNTQYF. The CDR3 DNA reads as TGCGCCAGCAGTCGGGACCTCACGAATACGCAGTATTTT.

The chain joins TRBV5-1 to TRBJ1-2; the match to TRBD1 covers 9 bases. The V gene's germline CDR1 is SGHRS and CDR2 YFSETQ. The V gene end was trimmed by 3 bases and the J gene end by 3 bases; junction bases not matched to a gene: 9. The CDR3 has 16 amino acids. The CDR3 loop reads CASSSSGDRAYYGYTF. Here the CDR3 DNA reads TGCGCCAGCAGCTCGTCGGGGGACAGGGCCTACTATGGCTACACCTTC.

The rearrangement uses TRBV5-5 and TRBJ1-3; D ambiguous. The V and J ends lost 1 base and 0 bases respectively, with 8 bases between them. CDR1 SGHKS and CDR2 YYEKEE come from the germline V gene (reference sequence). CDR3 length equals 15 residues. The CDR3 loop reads CASSLNSYSGNTIYF. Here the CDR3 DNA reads TGTGCCAGCAGCTTGAACAGCTACTCTGGAAACACCATATATTTT.

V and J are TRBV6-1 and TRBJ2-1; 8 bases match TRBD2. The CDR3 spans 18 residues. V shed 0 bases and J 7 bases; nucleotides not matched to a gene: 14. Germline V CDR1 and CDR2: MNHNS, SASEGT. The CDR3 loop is CASSEAGVAGTLGNEQFF. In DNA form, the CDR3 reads TGTGCCAGCAGTGAAGCCGGAGTAGCGGGGACCCTTGGTAATGAGCAGTTCTTC.

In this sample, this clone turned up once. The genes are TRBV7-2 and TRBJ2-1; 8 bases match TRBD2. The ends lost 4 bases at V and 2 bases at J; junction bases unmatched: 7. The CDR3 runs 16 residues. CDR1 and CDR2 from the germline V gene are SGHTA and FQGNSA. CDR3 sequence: CASSSLGRGAYNEQFF. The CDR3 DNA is TGTGCCAGCAGCTCCCTCGGGCGGGGGGCCTACAATGAGCAGTTCTTC.

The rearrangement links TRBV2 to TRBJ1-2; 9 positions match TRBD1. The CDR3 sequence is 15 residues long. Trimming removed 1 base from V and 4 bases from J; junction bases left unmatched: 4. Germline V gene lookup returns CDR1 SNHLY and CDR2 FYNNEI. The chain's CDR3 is CASSEGQGGSYGYTF. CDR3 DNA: TGTGCCAGCAGTGAAGGACAGGGGGGGTCCTATGGCTACACCTTC.

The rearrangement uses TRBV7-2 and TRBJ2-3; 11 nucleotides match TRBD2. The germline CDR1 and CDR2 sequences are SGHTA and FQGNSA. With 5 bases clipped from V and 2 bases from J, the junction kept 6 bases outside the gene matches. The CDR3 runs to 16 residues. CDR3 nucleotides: TGTGCCAGCAGCCGCCTAGCGGGGGGCCCCACAGATACGCAGTATTTT. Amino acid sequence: CASSRLAGGPTDTQYF.

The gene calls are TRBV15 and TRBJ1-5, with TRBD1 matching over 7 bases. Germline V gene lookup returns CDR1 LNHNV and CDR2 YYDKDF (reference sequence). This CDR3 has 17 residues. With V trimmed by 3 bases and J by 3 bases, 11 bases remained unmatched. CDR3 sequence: CATSRPNVQGSNQPQHF. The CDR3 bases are TGTGCCACCAGCAGGCCCAATGTACAGGGGTCCAATCAGCCCCAGCATTTT.

The CDR3 region is CASRVGTSGGVLDTQYF. The CDR3 region has the DNA TGCGCCAGCAGAGTTGGGACTAGCGGGGGGGTACTAGATACGCAGTATTTT. This chain connects TRBV10-2 to TRBJ2-3; TRBD2 matches 16 bases. Looked up from germline, CDR1 is WSHSY and CDR2 is SAAADI. The CDR3 is 17 residues long. The junction had 8 bases not matched to a gene; V was cut back by 6 bases and J by 5 bases.

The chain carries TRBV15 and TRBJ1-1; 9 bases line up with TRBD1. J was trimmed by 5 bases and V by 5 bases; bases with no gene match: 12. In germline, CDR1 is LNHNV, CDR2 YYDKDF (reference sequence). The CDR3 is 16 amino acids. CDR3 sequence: CATSGGTGGRGTEAFF. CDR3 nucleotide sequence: TGTGCCACCAGCGGTGGTACAGGGGGCAGAGGGACTGAAGCTTTCTTT.

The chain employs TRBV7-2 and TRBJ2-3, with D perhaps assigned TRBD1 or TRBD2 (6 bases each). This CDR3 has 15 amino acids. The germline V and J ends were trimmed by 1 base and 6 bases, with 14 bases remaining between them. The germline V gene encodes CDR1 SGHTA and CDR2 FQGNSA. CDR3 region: CASSLVGWGADTQYF. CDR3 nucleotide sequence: TGTGCCAGCAGCTTAGTAGGCTGGGGGGCGGATACGCAGTATTTT.

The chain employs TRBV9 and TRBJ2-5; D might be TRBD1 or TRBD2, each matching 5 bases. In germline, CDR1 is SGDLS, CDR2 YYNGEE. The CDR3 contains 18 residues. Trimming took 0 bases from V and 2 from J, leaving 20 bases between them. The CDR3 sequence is CASSVETAVGACQETQYF. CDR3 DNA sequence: TGTGCCAGCAGCGTAGAGACGGCAGTCGGGGCATGTCAAGAGACCCAGTACTTC.

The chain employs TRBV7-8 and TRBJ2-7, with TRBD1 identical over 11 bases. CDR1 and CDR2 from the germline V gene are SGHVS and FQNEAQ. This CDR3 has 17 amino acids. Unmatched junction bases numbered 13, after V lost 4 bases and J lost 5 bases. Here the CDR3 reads CASSYLYGGQGADEQYF. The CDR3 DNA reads TGTGCCAGCAGCTATTTATATGGAGGACAGGGGGCTGACGAGCAGTACTTC.

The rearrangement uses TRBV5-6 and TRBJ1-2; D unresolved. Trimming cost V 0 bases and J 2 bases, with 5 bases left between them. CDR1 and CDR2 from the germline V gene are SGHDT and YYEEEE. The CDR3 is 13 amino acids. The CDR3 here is CASSLASNYGYTF. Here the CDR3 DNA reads TGTGCCAGCAGCTTGGCGTCGAACTATGGCTACACCTTC.

This CDR3 reads CASSEWASNSPLHF. The CDR3 DNA reads as TGCGCCAGCAGTGAGTGGGCTTCAAATTCACCCCTCCACTTT. This chain links TRBV10-2 with TRBJ1-6; D uncertain. Germline V lookup: CDR1 WSHSY, CDR2 SAAADI. V lost 1 base to trimming and J lost 7 bases, with 8 bases between them. CDR3 size: 14 residues.

The DNA for the CDR3 is TGTGCCAGCAGCTTAATCTCGGGGGCAGATACGCAGTATTTT. Its protein product is CASSLISGADTQYF. The V gene is TRBV7-9, the J gene TRBJ2-3; D may be TRBD2 (6 bases). CDR1 is SEHNR and CDR2 is FQNEAQ in the germline V gene (reference sequence). The CDR3 is 14 amino acids. V lost 2 bases to trimming and J lost 4 bases, with 10 bases between them. The full variable domain, rest sourced from reference TRBV7-9 and TRBJ2-3, is DTGVSQNPRHKITKRGQNVTFRCDPISEHNRLYWYRQTLGQGPEFLTYFQNEAQLEKSRLLSDRFSAERPKGSFSTLEIQRTEQGDSAMYLCASSLISGADTQYFGPGTRLTVL.

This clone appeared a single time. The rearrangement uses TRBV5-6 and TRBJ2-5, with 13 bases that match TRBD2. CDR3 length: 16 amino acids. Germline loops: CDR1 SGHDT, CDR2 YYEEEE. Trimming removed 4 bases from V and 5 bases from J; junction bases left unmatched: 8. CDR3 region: CASSSGTSGESETQYF. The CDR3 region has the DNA TGTGCCAGCAGCAGCGGGACTAGCGGGGAAAGTGAGACCCAGTACTTC.

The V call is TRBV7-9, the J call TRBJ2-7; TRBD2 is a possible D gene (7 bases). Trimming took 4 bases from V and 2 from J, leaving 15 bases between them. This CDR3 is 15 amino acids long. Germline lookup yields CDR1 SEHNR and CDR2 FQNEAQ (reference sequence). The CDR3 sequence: CASSSLGGAAYEQYF. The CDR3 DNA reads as TGTGCCAGCAGCTCCCTAGGGGGGGCGGCCTACGAGCAGTACTTC.

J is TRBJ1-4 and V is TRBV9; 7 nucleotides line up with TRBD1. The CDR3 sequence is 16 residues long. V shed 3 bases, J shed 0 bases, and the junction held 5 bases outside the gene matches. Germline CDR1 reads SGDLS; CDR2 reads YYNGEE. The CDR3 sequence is CASSEGQITTNEKLFF. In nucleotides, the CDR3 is TGTGCCAGCAGCGAGGGACAGATAACAACTAATGAAAAACTGTTTTTT.

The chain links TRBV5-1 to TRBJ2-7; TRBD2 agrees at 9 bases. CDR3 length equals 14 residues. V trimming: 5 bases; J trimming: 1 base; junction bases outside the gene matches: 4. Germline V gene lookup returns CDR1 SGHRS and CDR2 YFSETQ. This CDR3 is CASRLAGDSYEQYF. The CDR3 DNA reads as TGCGCCAGCAGACTAGCGGGCGATTCCTACGAGCAGTACTTC.

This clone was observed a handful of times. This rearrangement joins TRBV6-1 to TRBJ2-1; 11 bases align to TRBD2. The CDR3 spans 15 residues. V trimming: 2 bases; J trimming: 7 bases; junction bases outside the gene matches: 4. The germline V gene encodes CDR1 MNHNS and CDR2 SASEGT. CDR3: CASSELAGGTNEQFF. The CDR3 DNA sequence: TGTGCCAGCAGTGAACTAGCGGGGGGTACTAATGAGCAGTTCTTC.

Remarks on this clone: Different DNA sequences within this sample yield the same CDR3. CDR3 bases: TGCAGTGCCTATAATGAAAAACTGTTTTTT. Translated, it gives CSAYNEKLFF. J is TRBJ1-4 and V is TRBV20-1, with D uncertain. Trimming removed 6 bases from V and 4 bases from J, with 3 bases in between. CDR1 is DFQATT and CDR2 is SNEGSKA in the germline V gene (reference sequence). The CDR3 runs to 10 residues.

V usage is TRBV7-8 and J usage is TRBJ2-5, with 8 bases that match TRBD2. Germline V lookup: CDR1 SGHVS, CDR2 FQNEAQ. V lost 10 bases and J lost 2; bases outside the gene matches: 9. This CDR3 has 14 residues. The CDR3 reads CANHGGGPQETQYF. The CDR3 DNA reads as TGTGCCAACCACGGCGGGGGGCCGCAAGAGACCCAGTACTTC.

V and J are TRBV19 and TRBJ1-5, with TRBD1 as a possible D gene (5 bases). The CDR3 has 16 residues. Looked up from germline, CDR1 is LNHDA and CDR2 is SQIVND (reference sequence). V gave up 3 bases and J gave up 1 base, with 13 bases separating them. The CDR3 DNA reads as TGTGCCAGTAGTATGCAGGGAAGAGGGAGCAATCAGCCCCAGCATTTT. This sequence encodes CASSMQGRGSNQPQHF.

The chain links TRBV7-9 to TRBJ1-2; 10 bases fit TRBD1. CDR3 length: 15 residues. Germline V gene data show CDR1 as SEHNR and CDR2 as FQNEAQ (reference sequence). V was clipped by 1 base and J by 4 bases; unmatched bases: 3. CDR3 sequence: CASSLGGQGIYGYTF. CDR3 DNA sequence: TGTGCCAGCAGCTTAGGGGGACAGGGGATCTATGGCTACACCTTC.